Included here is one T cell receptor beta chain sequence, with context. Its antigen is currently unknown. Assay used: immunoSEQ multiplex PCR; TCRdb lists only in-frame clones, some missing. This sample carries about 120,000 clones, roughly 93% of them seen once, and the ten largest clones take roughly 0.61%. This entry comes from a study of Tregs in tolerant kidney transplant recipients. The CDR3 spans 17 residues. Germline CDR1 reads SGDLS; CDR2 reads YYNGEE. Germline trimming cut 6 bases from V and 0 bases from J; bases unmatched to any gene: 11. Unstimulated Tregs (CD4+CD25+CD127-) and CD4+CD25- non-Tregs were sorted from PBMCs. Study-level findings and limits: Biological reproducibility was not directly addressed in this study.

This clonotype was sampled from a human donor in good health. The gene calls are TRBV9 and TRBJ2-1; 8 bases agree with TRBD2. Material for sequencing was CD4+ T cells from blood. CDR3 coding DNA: TGTGCCAGCAATACGGGAGGGCCCCTGAGCTCCTACAATGAGCAGTTCTTC. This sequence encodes CASNTGGPLSSYNEQFF.